The rows below give T cell receptor beta chains drawn from one sample of a study of blood T cell repertoires in COVID-19. Some clones are missing from TCRdb's copy, which holds only in-frame ones; the method was immunoSEQ multiplex PCR. The repertoire holds about 75,000 clones, with less than 85% as singletons. The sequencing sample was made of peripheral blood. These receptors were taken from a human donor with acute or convalescent COVID-19. The donor label of this sample is uncertain. The CDR3 runs from the conserved cysteine through the conserved F or W. A D gene is named only where the DNA matches it firmly. Only part of the rows carry a size: once, few, many, or a class if the clone is expanded.

CDR3 DNA: TGTGCCAGCAGCGTAGTTCAAACCGGGGAGCTGTTTTTT
CDR3 protein: CASSVVQTGELFF
clone size: NA
V gene: TRBV9
J gene: TRBJ2-2
D gene: NA

CDR3 DNA: TGTGCCAGCAGCCAGGCCGAAAATGCGGACACCGGGGAGCTGTTTTTT
CDR3 protein: CASSQAENADTGELFF
clone size: NA
V gene: TRBV3-1/TRBV3-2
J gene: TRBJ2-2
D gene: NA

CDR3 DNA: TGTGCCAGCAGGGTAGGGAGGGGCACTGAAGCTTTCTTT
CDR3 protein: CASRVGRGTEAFF
clone size: NA
V gene: TRBV5-6
J gene: TRBJ1-1
D gene: NA

CDR3 DNA: TGCGCCAGCAGGGGCTTGGGTAGGGAGCAGTTCTTC
CDR3 protein: CASRGLGREQFF
clone size: few
V gene: TRBV10-2
J gene: TRBJ2-1
D gene: NA

CDR3 DNA: TGTGCCAGTACACCCACGAAGGGAGGGACTGAAGCTTTCTTT
CDR3 protein: CASTPTKGGTEAFF
clone size: NA
V gene: TRBV6-5
J gene: TRBJ1-1
D gene: NA

CDR3 DNA: TGTGCCAGCAGGTCTTTCGTTTCCAACACTGAAGCTTTCTTT
CDR3 protein: CASRSFVSNTEAFF
clone size: few
V gene: TRBV2
J gene: TRBJ1-1
D gene: NA

CDR3 DNA: TGTGCCAGCAGCCCACAGGGTGGCACTGAAGCTTTCTTT
CDR3 protein: CASSPQGGTEAFF
clone size: NA
V gene: TRBV7-9
J gene: TRBJ1-1
D gene: NA

CDR3 DNA: TGTGCCAGCAGTGTCTCCGCAGGCTCTGTCGGCTACGAGCAGTACTTC
CDR3 protein: CASSVSAGSVGYEQYF
clone size: once
V gene: TRBV6-4
J gene: TRBJ2-7
D gene: NA

CDR3 DNA: TGCGCCAGCAGCTTGGAGGGCGGGAATCAGCCCCAGCATTTT
CDR3 protein: CASSLEGGNQPQHF
clone size: NA
V gene: TRBV5-1
J gene: TRBJ1-5
D gene: NA

CDR3 DNA: TGTGCCTGGAGGAGGTCTCTGAACACTGAAGCTTTCTTT
CDR3 protein: CAWRRSLNTEAFF
clone size: NA
V gene: TRBV30
J gene: TRBJ1-1
D gene: NA

CDR3 DNA: TGTGCCAGCAGCGCCCTTTTGGGCAGGGACTACAATGAGCAGTTCTTC
CDR3 protein: CASSALLGRDYNEQFF
clone size: NA
V gene: TRBV11-2
J gene: TRBJ2-1
D gene: NA

CDR3 DNA: TGCGCCAGCAGTGAGTCAATAGATAATTCACCCCTCCACTTT
CDR3 protein: CASSESIDNSPLHF
clone size: once
V gene: TRBV10-2
J gene: TRBJ1-6
D gene: NA

CDR3 DNA: TGTGCCACCAGTGACCCGGGACAGGGGGCCCAAGAGACCCAGTACTTC
CDR3 protein: CATSDPGQGAQETQYF
clone size: NA
V gene: TRBV24-1
J gene: TRBJ2-5
D gene: TRBD1

CDR3 DNA: TGTGCCAGCAGCTCCTGGGGCAGGGGATACGAGCAGTACTTC
CDR3 protein: CASSSWGRGYEQYF
clone size: NA
V gene: TRBV5-4
J gene: TRBJ2-7
D gene: NA

CDR3 DNA: TGCAGTGCTAGAAAAGACATTGGCTACACCTTC
CDR3 protein: CSARKDIGYTF
clone size: NA
V gene: TRBV20-1
J gene: TRBJ1-2
D gene: NA

CDR3 DNA: TGTGCCAGCAGCCCACGGGTGTCTTACTCTGGGGCCAACGTCCTGACTTTC
CDR3 protein: CASSPRVSYSGANVLTF
clone size: NA
V gene: TRBV28
J gene: TRBJ2-6
D gene: NA

CDR3 DNA: TGTGCCAGCTCTCAGGGGGCATACACAGATACGCAGTATTTT
CDR3 protein: CASSQGAYTDTQYF
clone size: NA
V gene: TRBV18
J gene: TRBJ2-3
D gene: TRBD1

CDR3 DNA: TGTGCCAGCAGTTCGACTAGCGGGAGAATCGTCGAGCAGTACTTC
CDR3 protein: CASSSTSGRIVEQYF
clone size: NA
V gene: TRBV28
J gene: TRBJ2-7
D gene: TRBD2

CDR3 DNA: TGTGCCACCAGTGCCCCGGACACCGGCCATGAGCAGTTCTTC
CDR3 protein: CATSAPDTGHEQFF
clone size: NA
V gene: TRBV24-1
J gene: TRBJ2-1
D gene: NA

CDR3 DNA: TGTGCCAGCAGCCTGACTAGCGGGGAGACCCAGTACTTC
CDR3 protein: CASSLTSGETQYF
clone size: NA
V gene: TRBV12-3/TRBV12-4
J gene: TRBJ2-5
D gene: TRBD2

CDR3 DNA: TGTGCCAGCAGTGGAGAAACGTCCCGCCGAGGGGAGCTGTTTTTT
CDR3 protein: CASSGETSRRGELFF
clone size: few
V gene: TRBV2
J gene: TRBJ2-2
D gene: NA

CDR3 DNA: TGCGCCAGCAGCCCCGACAGGGGGGAGACCCAGTACTTC
CDR3 protein: CASSPDRGETQYF
clone size: NA
V gene: TRBV5-1
J gene: TRBJ2-5
D gene: TRBD1

CDR3 DNA: TGTGCCACCGCAGGTAGTCCGAACACTGAAGCTTTCTTT
CDR3 protein: CATAGSPNTEAFF
clone size: once
V gene: TRBV12-3/TRBV12-4
J gene: TRBJ1-1
D gene: NA

CDR3 DNA: TGTGCCAGCAGTTTTCGACAGGGGGTGACAGGCTACACCTTC
CDR3 protein: CASSFRQGVTGYTF
clone size: NA
V gene: TRBV27
J gene: TRBJ1-2
D gene: TRBD1

CDR3 DNA: TGTGCCAGCAGAAGACAGGGGGAATCACCCCTCCACTTT
CDR3 protein: CASRRQGESPLHF
clone size: NA
V gene: TRBV28
J gene: TRBJ1-6
D gene: TRBD1

CDR3 DNA: TGTGCCAGTGCCCGACAGGGGAACACCGGGGAGCTGTTTTTT
CDR3 protein: CASARQGNTGELFF
clone size: NA
V gene: TRBV7-3
J gene: TRBJ2-2
D gene: TRBD1

CDR3 DNA: TGTGCTAGTGGTTTGTACCCAGGTGGCTACACCTTC
CDR3 protein: CASGLYPGGYTF
clone size: few
V gene: TRBV12-5
J gene: TRBJ1-2
D gene: NA

CDR3 DNA: TGTGCCTGGACAGACAGGGACAAGGGAGAGACCCAGTACTTC
CDR3 protein: CAWTDRDKGETQYF
clone size: NA
V gene: TRBV30
J gene: TRBJ2-5
D gene: TRBD1

CDR3 DNA: TGTGCCAGCACCCTCACCGGTGGTAGCGGGAGGGCGACCCAGTACTTC
CDR3 protein: CASTLTGGSGRATQYF
clone size: few
V gene: TRBV28
J gene: TRBJ2-5
D gene: TRBD2